These T cell receptor beta chains were read from a single sample in a study of cytomegalovirus exposure and HLA in healthy donors. Clones were read by immunoSEQ multiplex PCR, and TCRdb kept only the in-frame ones, dropping some. The data show about 150,000 clones, approximately 80% seen once. Sequencing was carried out using PBMCs. Source of these receptors: a man younger than 40 in good health and CMV-seropositive. Each CDR3 is given with its conserved first and last residue. Fields, in order: CDR3 length, D gene, clone size, J gene, V gene, CDR3 protein, CDR3 DNA. The D gene is left open where the match is weak. Clone size is stated in some rows and not others, as once, few, many or a class when expanded.

12	.	.	TRBJ2-7	TRBV19	CASSPPVDEQYF	TGTGCCAGTAGTCCCCCAGTCGACGAGCAGTACTTC
15	.	once	TRBJ1-4	TRBV5-8	CATPRGLTRGEKLFF	TGTGCCACACCCAGAGGTCTCACCCGGGGTGAAAAACTGTTTTTT
14	.	.	TRBJ2-7	TRBV18	CASSPRGHSDEQYF	TGTGCCAGCTCACCACGGGGACATTCAGACGAGCAGTACTTC
15	.	.	TRBJ2-2	TRBV7-9	CASSLGVANTGELFF	TGTGCCAGCAGCTTAGGAGTGGCGAACACCGGGGAGCTGTTTTTT
16	TRBD2	.	TRBJ2-1	TRBV9	CASSPTSGSSYNEQFF	TGTGCCAGCAGCCCCACTAGCGGGAGCTCCTACAATGAGCAGTTCTTC
11	.	.	TRBJ1-4	TRBV25-1	CASSPNEKLFF	TGTGCCAGCAGTCCGAATGAAAAACTGTTTTTT
14	TRBD1	.	TRBJ2-7	TRBV4-2	CASSFSTGGYEQYF	TGTGCCAGCAGCTTCTCGACAGGGGGCTACGAGCAGTACTTC
17	.	.	TRBJ1-5	TRBV28	CASSSPRGIYSNQPQHF	TGTGCCAGCAGTTCGCCTCGGGGGATCTATAGCAATCAGCCCCAGCATTTT
11	TRBD1	.	TRBJ2-7	TRBV29-1	CSVARQGQQYF	TGCAGCGTGGCCAGACAGGGGCAGCAGTACTTC
15	.	once	TRBJ2-7	TRBV4-1	CASSHLAGEAYEQYF	TGCGCCAGCAGCCACCTAGCCGGGGAGGCCTACGAGCAGTACTTC
15	TRBD1	.	TRBJ2-1	TRBV4-2	CASSSTRTGGHEQFF	TGTGCCAGCAGCTCAACCAGGACAGGGGGCCATGAGCAGTTCTTC
12	.	.	TRBJ2-3	TRBV6-5	CASRASTDTQYF	TGTGCCTCGCGGGCTAGCACAGATACGCAGTATTTT
15	TRBD1	once	TRBJ1-1	TRBV6-1	CASSLAGQLNTEAFF	TGTGCCAGCAGCCTGGCGGGACAGTTGAACACTGAAGCTTTCTTT
14	TRBD1	.	TRBJ2-7	TRBV2	CASTKTGSTYEQYF	TGTGCCAGCACCAAGACAGGGTCCACCTACGAGCAGTACTTC
13	TRBD1	.	TRBJ1-1	TRBV7-6	CASSRGQAAEAFF	TGTGCCAGCAGCAGAGGACAGGCCGCCGAAGCTTTCTTT
13	.	once	TRBJ2-1	TRBV28	CASLAESYNEQFF	TGTGCCAGCTTAGCGGAGTCCTACAATGAGCAGTTCTTC
14	TRBD1	few	TRBJ1-1	TRBV10-2	CASRVTGGNTEAFF	TGCGCCAGCAGAGTGACAGGGGGGAACACTGAAGCTTTCTTT
18	TRBD1	.	TRBJ1-2	TRBV28	CASSLRRAGGPWNYGYTF	TGTGCCAGCAGTTTAAGACGGGCAGGGGGCCCCTGGAACTATGGCTACACCTTC
15	TRBD2	.	TRBJ2-5	TRBV7-6	CASSLVASGQETQYF	TGTGCCAGCAGCTTAGTGGCTAGCGGCCAAGAGACCCAGTACTTC
16	TRBD1	.	TRBJ2-7	TRBV7-2	CASSRRTGTGYFEQYF	TGTGCCAGCAGCAGGAGAACCGGGACAGGGTACTTCGAGCAGTACTTC